The rows below give T cell receptor beta chains drawn from one sample of a study of siplizumab effects on memory and regulatory T cells. Repertoires were generated with immunoSEQ multiplex PCR, while TCRdb's copy carries only in-frame clones and drops some. The table includes 100,000 or so clones, around 93% detected once. The sample comprised non-Treg CD4+ T cells sorted from blood. The origin of the receptors is a human donor in good health. Each CDR3 is given with its conserved first and last residue. Each record gives: J gene, clone size, V gene, D gene, CDR3 DNA, CDR3 protein. The D gene is left open where the match is weak. For some rows the clone size is stated as once, few or many, or as a class when expanded; others skip it.

TRBJ1-3,.,TRBV6-5,TRBD1,TGTGCCAGCAAAGCGGGACAGGAGAACACCATATATTTT,CASKAGQENTIYF
TRBJ1-5,.,TRBV4-1,TRBD1,TGCGCCAGCAGCCAAGAGACCGACAGGGTTGTTCAGCCCCAGCATTTT,CASSQETDRVVQPQHF
TRBJ2-3,.,TRBV29-1,.,TGCAGCGTTGCTCGACCGGGGGCAAGCACAGATACGCAGTATTTT,CSVARPGASTDTQYF
TRBJ2-5,.,TRBV5-4,TRBD2,TGTGCCAGCAGCCCGGGGGGGATGCCAGAGACCCAGTACTTC,CASSPGGMPETQYF
TRBJ1-6,.,TRBV19,.,TGTGCCAGTAAGGAGGGCAGGGGAATAAACAATTCACCCCTCCACTTT,CASKEGRGINNSPLHF
TRBJ2-2,.,TRBV9,.,TGTGCCAGCAGCGTAAGTTCCCTCACCGGGGAGCTGTTTTTT,CASSVSSLTGELFF
TRBJ1-5,.,TRBV30,.,TGTGCCTGGAGTGTGGGGACGACCAATCAGCCCCAGCATTTT,CAWSVGTTNQPQHF
TRBJ1-1,.,TRBV28,TRBD1,TGTGCCAGCAGGTCGGGACAGGGGGGGGATGAAGCTTTCTTT,CASRSGQGGDEAFF
TRBJ2-3,.,TRBV6-1,.,TGTGCCAGCAGTGAAGCGAGCGGACGGAATACGCAGTATTTT,CASSEASGRNTQYF
TRBJ2-1,.,TRBV21-1,.,TGTGCCAGCAGCAAAGAGGGCAGGAGCTCCTACAATGAGCAGTTCTTC,CASSKEGRSSYNEQFF
TRBJ2-5,.,TRBV19,.,TGTGCCAGTAGCTCTCACGGAGAGACCCAGTACTTC,CASSSHGETQYF
TRBJ1-3,.,TRBV19,TRBD1,TGTGCCAGTAGTGGGACAGTTGGAAACACCATATATTTT,CASSGTVGNTIYF
TRBJ1-4,.,TRBV25-1,TRBD1,TGTGCCAGCAGAGACAGGGGGAGTAATGAAAAACTGTTTTTT,CASRDRGSNEKLFF
TRBJ2-3,once,TRBV9,.,TGTGCCAGCAGCTTACTTGGACGGGTTTCAGATACGCAGTATTTT,CASSLLGRVSDTQYF
TRBJ2-7,.,TRBV23-1,.,TGCGCCAGCAGTCATTGGGCGCCCCTTCACTACGAGCAGTACTTC,CASSHWAPLHYEQYF
TRBJ2-5,once,TRBV7-2,.,TGTGCCAGCAGCTTAGCGTCCGAGACCCAGTACTTC,CASSLASETQYF
TRBJ2-5,.,TRBV5-1,.,TGCGCCAGCAGCGTGCCACAAGGGTTGGGAGAGACCCAGTACTTC,CASSVPQGLGETQYF
TRBJ1-2,.,TRBV18,.,TGTGCCAGCTCACCACCATCAGGGATTCAGGGCTACACCTTC,CASSPPSGIQGYTF
TRBJ2-2,.,TRBV19,.,TGTGCCAGTAGTTCCGGGGTTCCGAACACCGGGGAGCTGTTTTTT,CASSSGVPNTGELFF
TRBJ1-1,once,TRBV5-1,.,TGCGCCAGCAGCCGGGTGGTAGATAACACTGAAGCTTTCTTT,CASSRVVDNTEAFF
TRBJ1-4,.,TRBV29-1,.,TGCAGCGTCTCTGGTCCTAATGAAAAACTGTTTTTT,CSVSGPNEKLFF
TRBJ1-1,.,TRBV7-2,.,TGTGCCAGCAGCTTAGGCAGCTTGAACACTGAAGCTTTCTTT,CASSLGSLNTEAFF
TRBJ2-7,.,TRBV6-5,.,TGTGCCAGCAGTTACTCCCTTACACAGAACTACGAGCAGTACTTC,CASSYSLTQNYEQYF
TRBJ2-1,.,TRBV19,TRBD1,TGTGCCAGTACCCTAAGGAGACAGGGTAATGAGCAGTTCTTC,CASTLRRQGNEQFF
TRBJ2-1,.,TRBV21-1,.,TGTGCCAGCAGCAAATTGAGGTGGGGGGCCCTTGCCGGGAGCTCCTACAATGAGCAGTTCTTC,CASSKLRWGALAGSSYNEQFF
TRBJ1-2,.,TRBV7-2,.,TGTGCCAGCAGCTTAGGGGGGAGGTTCGTCGGCTACACCTTC,CASSLGGRFVGYTF
TRBJ2-2,.,TRBV7-8,.,TGTGCCAGCAGCCTGGGCCGTACGAACACCGGGGAGCTGTTTTTT,CASSLGRTNTGELFF
TRBJ1-1,.,TRBV18,.,TGTGCCAGCTCACCAGTGGTGGGGGAGACTGAAGCTTTCTTT,CASSPVVGETEAFF
TRBJ2-7,.,TRBV11-2,TRBD2,TGTGCCAGCAGCCCAGCGGCTAGCGGGGTCGATAGAGAGCAGTACTTC,CASSPAASGVDREQYF
TRBJ1-2,.,TRBV27,TRBD1,TGTGCCAGCAGTTACAACAGGGGGCAAGGCTATGGCTACACCTTC,CASSYNRGQGYGYTF
TRBJ2-3,.,TRBV6-4,.,TGTGCCAGCAGTGACTCCGGCGGGGGCACAGATACGCAGTATTTT,CASSDSGGGTDTQYF
TRBJ1-1,.,TRBV19,TRBD1,TGTGCCAGTAGTCGGGACAGGGGAGGGACTGAAGCTTTCTTT,CASSRDRGGTEAFF
TRBJ1-2,.,TRBV7-2,.,TGTGCCAGCAGCTTACGGGAAGGGGACTATGGCTACACCTTC,CASSLREGDYGYTF
TRBJ2-7,.,TRBV7-9,.,TGTGCCAGCAGCCCCGCCGGACAGGGAGGGGACGAGCAGTACTTC,CASSPAGQGGDEQYF
TRBJ1-2,.,TRBV11-3,TRBD1,TGTGCCAGCAGCTTAGAAGAGGGACAGGAGGATGGCTACACCTTC,CASSLEEGQEDGYTF
TRBJ1-2,.,TRBV27,.,TGTGCCAGCAGTTTATCGGGCAGGGGAGACTATGGCTACACCTTC,CASSLSGRGDYGYTF
TRBJ2-3,.,TRBV7-2,.,TGTGCCAGCAGCCCTGGACTAACTCGCACAGATACGCAGTATTTT,CASSPGLTRTDTQYF
TRBJ2-3,.,TRBV6-6,.,TGTGCCAGCAGTTACTCGGCGGCAGGCACAGATACGCAGTATTTT,CASSYSAAGTDTQYF
TRBJ2-3,.,TRBV7-9,TRBD1,TGTGCCAGCAGCTTATCTGTTTTGGCCGGGACAGGGGTCCAAACGCAGTATTTT,CASSLSVLAGTGVQTQYF
TRBJ2-1,.,TRBV4-2,TRBD2,TGTGCCAGCAGCCCTAGCGGGGGGGGCAATGAGCAGTTCTTC,CASSPSGGGNEQFF
TRBJ2-1,.,TRBV7-3,.,TGTGCCAGCATCTTGAGGACAGACAATTCCTACAATGAGCAGTTCTTC,CASILRTDNSYNEQFF
TRBJ1-2,.,TRBV2,.,TGTGCCAGCAGTGACGACGGATATGGCTACACCTTC,CASSDDGYGYTF
TRBJ2-2,.,TRBV30,.,TGTGCCTGGAGTGTCTTTCTGCAGGCCCGGGAGCTGTTTTTT,CAWSVFLQARELFF
TRBJ1-6,.,TRBV27,.,TGTGCCAGCAGTTTATGGACAGAGGGGTCACCCCTCCACTTT,CASSLWTEGSPLHF
TRBJ1-2,.,TRBV2,.,TGTGCCAGCAGTGAACGCACCTCGGGCTACACCTTC,CASSERTSGYTF
TRBJ2-3,.,TRBV27,TRBD2,TGTGCCAGCAGTTTATGGACTAGCGGGGGAAGTACGCAGTATTTT,CASSLWTSGGSTQYF
TRBJ1-1,.,TRBV6-6,TRBD1,TGTGCCAGCAGGGACAGGGGGGGCTTAGGTGAAGCTTTCTTT,CASRDRGGLGEAFF
TRBJ2-6,.,TRBV19,.,TGTGCCAGTAGTACCCGGGGCGCGAGTGGGGCCAACGTCCTGACTTTC,CASSTRGASGANVLTF
TRBJ2-5,.,TRBV5-1,TRBD2,TGCGCCAGCAGCCTTACTAGCGGGGGCTTTCAAGAGACCCAGTACTTC,CASSLTSGGFQETQYF
TRBJ1-3,.,TRBV29-1,TRBD1,TGCAGCGCCAGGACAGGAGGGGACACCATATATTTT,CSARTGGDTIYF